Shown below are 23 T cell receptor beta chains from a single sample sequenced in a study of vaccination effects on CD4 cells after COVID-19. The antigens of these receptors remain unknown. Only in-frame clones appear in the TCRdb table, and some are missing; sequencing was by immunoSEQ multiplex PCR. The data show 35,000 to 45,000 clones, with about three fifths seen just once and under 15% held by the top ten. Viral peptide pool expansion of antigen-specific CD4+ T cells preceded sequencing in the ViraFEST assay. CD4+ T cells were isolated after less than 12 days of culture. Nobody among the vaccine recipients had prior SARS-CoV-2 infection (nucleocapsid antibodies were negative). The sequences come from CD4+ T cells from PBMCs cultured with HCoV-OC43 spike peptides, collected before COVID-19 vaccination. The subset is: HCoV-OC43 spike overlapping peptide pool stimulation. The receptors were gathered from a human donor who received a COVID-19 vaccine.

V and J are TRBV19 and TRBJ2-7; 9 bases line up with TRBD1. CDR3 length: 14 residues. Germline CDR1 and CDR2: LNHDA and SQIVND (reference sequence). V dropped 7 bases and J dropped 2; count of bases not matched to a gene: 6. CDR3 protein: CASKMGQGTYEQYF. The CDR3 region has the DNA TGTGCCAGTAAGATGGGACAGGGTACCTACGAGCAGTACTTC.

This chain links TRBV5-1 with TRBJ1-4, with 8 bases lining up with TRBD1. The germline gives CDR1 SGHRS, CDR2 YFSETQ. There are 15 residues in the CDR3. J lost 7 bases, V lost 4 bases, and 9 bases had no gene match. The CDR3 sequence: CASSMQQGVREKLFF. The CDR3 DNA reads TGCGCCAGCAGCATGCAACAGGGGGTTCGTGAAAAACTGTTTTTT. Filled out from reference TRBV5-1 and TRBJ1-4, the complete variable domain reads KAGVTQTPRYLIKTRGQQVTLSCSPISGHRSVSWYQQTPGQGLQFLFEYFSETQRNKGNFPGRFSGRQFSNSRSEMNVSTLELGDSALYLCASSMQQGVREKLFFGSGTQLSVL.

Points on this clone: A junction end diverges from the germline sequence, so it may reflect a read error. The J gene is TRBJ1-4, the V gene TRBV2; possible D gene TRBD1, 6 bases. CDR3 length: 14 amino acids. The germline gives CDR1 SNHLY, CDR2 FYNNEI. The CDR3 DNA follows: TGTGCCAGCAGGGAAGGGGGGGCCAGTGAAAAACTGTTTTTT. It encodes CASREGGASEKLFF.

This clone was seen only a few times. The chain has TRBV30 and TRBJ1-2; 10 bases match TRBD1. Germline V gene data show CDR1 as GTSNPN and CDR2 as SVGIG (reference sequence). CDR3 length: 15 amino acids. Trimming cost V 1 base and J 6 bases; bases outside gene matches: 8. The CDR3 nucleotides read TGTGCCTGGAGTGGACTGACAGGGGGCCTCGATGGCTACACCTTC. This sequence encodes CAWSGLTGGLDGYTF. The full variable domain, with the rest looked up from reference TRBV30 and TRBJ1-2, is SQTIHQWPATLVQPVGSPLSLECTVEGTSNPNLYWYRQAAGRGLQLLFYSVGIGQISSEVPQNLSASRPQDRQFILSSKKLLLSDSGFYLCAWSGLTGGLDGYTFGSGTRLTVV.

The table lists this clone with a few counts. V usage is TRBV5-4 and J usage is TRBJ1-2, with D possibly being TRBD1 (5 bases). CDR1 and CDR2 from the germline V gene are SGHNT and YYREEE (reference sequence). V was cut by 4 bases and J by 4 bases, with 17 bases left in between. CDR3 length: 15 residues. Written as DNA, the CDR3 is TGTGCCAGCAGCAAATTGCAGGGCAGGGCCTATGGCTACACCTTC. It is translated as CASSKLQGRAYGYTF.

This clone was counted once. The chain links TRBV5-8 to TRBJ2-5; the D is unclear. The CDR3 loop spans 16 amino acids. The germline V gene has CDR1 SGHTS and CDR2 YDEGEE. Trimming cost V 0 bases and J 2 bases, with 14 bases left between them. CDR3 sequence (DNA): TGTGCCAGCAGCTTGGGGGTCGACGGAAGACAAGAGACCCAGTACTTC. Protein product: CASSLGVDGRQETQYF.

The chain combines TRBV29-1 with TRBJ2-5; no definite D call. This CDR3 spans 14 amino acids. Germline CDR1 and CDR2: SQVTM and ANQGSEA. The V end was cut by 1 base, the J end by 1 base, with 10 bases between. The CDR3 loop reads CSVEVFRSQETQYF. The CDR3 nucleotides read TGCAGCGTTGAAGTTTTTAGGTCCCAAGAGACCCAGTACTTC.

This clone was recorded only once. The chain employs TRBV15 and TRBJ2-7; D remains ambiguous. Germline-derived CDR1 and CDR2 are LNHNV and YYDKDF (reference sequence). V lost 0 bases and J lost 2, with 8 bases in between. The CDR3 has 14 amino acids. The DNA of the CDR3 is TGTGCCACCAGCAGAGATCATGGAGCCTACGAGCAGTACTTC. Translated, it gives CATSRDHGAYEQYF.

V and J are TRBV5-1 and TRBJ2-5; maybe TRBD1 (5 bases). There are 13 residues in the CDR3. Trimming cost V 4 bases and J 5 bases, with 12 bases left between them. The germline V gene encodes CDR1 SGHRS and CDR2 YFSETQ. CDR3 loop: CASSQGARETQYF. The DNA for the CDR3 is TGCGCCAGCAGCCAAGGGGCGAGGGAGACCCAGTACTTC.

This chain joins TRBV19 and TRBJ1-1, with D possibly TRBD1 on 5 matching bases. This CDR3 is built from 16 residues. Germline loops: CDR1 LNHDA, CDR2 SQIVND (reference sequence). V dropped 7 bases and J dropped 1 base, with 19 bases sitting between them. The CDR3, as DNA: TGTGCCAGTACAAAAGGGGCATTTCCTCCGAACACTGAAGCTTTCTTT. Encoded protein: CASTKGAFPPNTEAFF.

The rearrangement uses TRBV7-2 and TRBJ2-1, with 12 bases fitting TRBD2. Germline CDR1 SGHTA, CDR2 FQGNSA. This CDR3 region has 14 residues. V lost 6 bases, J lost 7 bases, and 4 bases stayed unmatched. In DNA form, the CDR3 reads TGTGCCAGCAGTGGGACTAGCGGGCGGAATGAGCAGTTCTTC. Translation gives CASSGTSGRNEQFF.

In DNA form, the CDR3 reads TGTGCCATCAGTGAGGGGCTAGCGGGGGGCCGAGATCAGGAGACCCAGTACTTC. This translates into CAISEGLAGGRDQETQYF. The rearrangement joins TRBV10-3 to TRBJ2-5, with 11 bases that match TRBD2. CDR3 length: 18 amino acids. The V and J ends lost 2 bases and 5 bases, in that order; junction bases with no gene match: 13. Germline lookup yields CDR1 ENHRY and CDR2 SYGVKD.

The rearrangement links TRBV7-2 to TRBJ2-7, with D uncertain. The CDR3 is 16 residues long. Trimming stripped 1 base from V and 2 bases from J, with 15 bases between. Looked up from germline, CDR1 is SGHTA and CDR2 is FQGNSA. The CDR3 loop is CASSLGGTLLTYEQYF. CDR3 in DNA: TGTGCCAGCAGCTTAGGGGGAACGCTCCTTACCTACGAGCAGTACTTC. The full variable domain, its missing parts supplied by reference TRBV7-2 and TRBJ2-7, is GAGVSQSPSNKVTEKGKDVELRCDPISGHTALYWYRQSLGQGLEFLIYFQGNSAPDKSGLPSDRFSAERTGGSVSTLTIQRTQQEDSAVYLCASSLGGTLLTYEQYFGPGTRLTVT.

The chain combines TRBV27 with TRBJ2-1, with 12 positions matching TRBD1. V was pared by 0 bases and J by 8 bases, with 8 bases of the junction left unmatched. The CDR3 contains 17 residues. The germline CDR1 and CDR2 sequences are MNHEY and SMNVEV (reference sequence). CDR3 in amino acids: CASSLSPSGQGAYEQFF. DNA for the CDR3: TGTGCCAGCAGTTTATCGCCATCGGGACAGGGGGCTTATGAGCAGTTCTTC.

The rearrangement joins TRBV5-1 to TRBJ2-1, with TRBD2 matching 7 bases. Germline V lookup: CDR1 SGHRS, CDR2 YFSETQ. The CDR3 extends over 15 amino acids. After removal of 3 bases from V and 5 bases from J, the junction contained 8 bases not matched to a gene. The CDR3 DNA is TGCGCCAGCAGCTACCTAGCGGAAAGTAACAATGAGCAGTTCTTC. Residues: CASSYLAESNNEQFF.

A single count supports this clone. The rearrangement uses TRBV5-4 and TRBJ1-3; 8 bases are shared with TRBD1. Germline CDR1 reads SGHNT; CDR2 reads YYREEE (reference sequence). The CDR3 loop spans 16 amino acids. V dropped 0 bases and J dropped 3; count of bases not matched to a gene: 5. The CDR3 is CASSLAQGALGNTIYF. CDR3 coding DNA: TGTGCCAGCAGCTTGGCCCAGGGGGCGCTTGGAAACACCATATATTTT. Combining the CDR3 with reference TRBV5-4 and TRBJ1-3 gives the whole variable domain ETGVTQSPTHLIKTRGQQVTLRCSSQSGHNTVSWYQQALGQGPQFIFQYYREEENGRGNFPPRFSGLQFPNYSSELNVNALELDDSALYLCASSLAQGALGNTIYFGEGSWLTVV.

The chain has TRBV10-3 and TRBJ1-1; maybe TRBD1 (5 bases). From germline, CDR1 is ENHRY and CDR2 SYGVKD. CDR3 length equals 14 residues. The V gene lost 2 bases and the J gene lost 1 base, with 8 bases spanning the gap. The CDR3 DNA sequence: TGTGCCATCAGTGAGGACAGAAAGAACACTGAAGCTTTCTTT. It codes for CAISEDRKNTEAFF.

The chain recombines TRBV15 with TRBJ2-3, with 12 bases fitting TRBD2. CDR1 is LNHNV and CDR2 is YYDKDF in the germline V gene (reference sequence). This CDR3 has 17 residues. The ends lost 6 bases at V and 6 bases at J; junction bases unmatched: 13. CDR3 in amino acids: CATSRLRLAGEEDTQYF. CDR3 coding DNA: TGTGCCACCAGTCGTCTTCGACTAGCGGGAGAAGAGGATACGCAGTATTTT. The complete variable domain, with remaining parts taken from reference TRBV15 and TRBJ2-3, reads DAMVIQNPRYQVTQFGKPVTLSCSQTLNHNVMYWYQQKSSQAPKLLFHYYDKDFNNEADTPDNFQSRRPNTSFCFLDIRSPGLGDTAMYLCATSRLRLAGEEDTQYFGPGTRLTVL.

The V gene is TRBV13, the J gene TRBJ2-7, with TRBD2 matching over 8 bases. CDR1 is PRHDT, CDR2 FYEKMQ, per germline (reference sequence). The CDR3 extends over 16 amino acids. Unmatched junction bases numbered 6, after V lost 0 bases and J lost 2 bases. The CDR3 reads CASSLGSAGGPYEQYF. In DNA, the CDR3 is TGTGCCAGCAGCTTAGGTTCCGCGGGGGGTCCCTACGAGCAGTACTTC.

V gene TRBV2 combines with J gene TRBJ2-1, with D perhaps TRBD2 (6 bases). CDR3 length: 13 amino acids. The V end was cut by 4 bases, the J end by 9 bases, with 13 bases between. Germline V gives CDR1 SNHLY, CDR2 FYNNEI. As DNA, the CDR3 is TGTGCCAGCAGTGTCGGGAGTGTGGGTGAGCAGTTCTTC. Translating gives CASSVGSVGEQFF.

This clone has only one observation. The chain uses TRBV6-1 and TRBJ1-2, with 9 bases that match TRBD1. Trimming cost V 3 bases and J 4 bases; bases outside gene matches: 3. The V gene's germline CDR1 is MNHNS and CDR2 SASEGT. The CDR3 is made up of 14 amino acids. The CDR3 DNA follows: TGTGCCAGCAGTGAGGGACAGGGAATCTATGGCTACACCTTC. Residues: CASSEGQGIYGYTF.

The genes are TRBV6-6 and TRBJ1-1; perhaps TRBD1 as D (5 bases). The CDR3 covers 13 residues. CDR1 is MNHNY and CDR2 is SVGAGI in the germline V gene (reference sequence). Trimming shortened V by 5 bases and J by 5 bases, and 12 bases separated the two germline ends. Here the CDR3 DNA reads TGTGCCAGCAGTAATTATGGGGGAACTGAAGCTTTCTTT. Translating it yields CASSNYGGTEAFF.

The chain has TRBV7-9 and TRBJ2-7; tentatively, D is TRBD2 (5 bases). The CDR3 sequence is 15 residues long. Trimming cost V 2 bases and J 0 bases, with 11 bases left between them. Per the germline V gene, CDR1 is SEHNR and CDR2 is FQNEAQ (reference sequence). In nucleotides, the CDR3 is TGTGCCAGCAGCTTATCTCGGGGAAGCTCCTACGAGCAGTACTTC. Protein product: CASSLSRGSSYEQYF.